A single sample is the source of the 5 T cell receptor beta chains below, sequenced in a study of blood T cell repertoires in COVID-19. Using immunoSEQ multiplex PCR, the repertoire was profiled, and TCRdb retains in-frame clones only, with some absent. The table records some 150,000 clones, over 75% of them present only once. Sequenced input: peripheral blood. The receptors originated from a human donor in a cohort sampled during active COVID-19.

The chain is built from TRBV27 and TRBJ2-3, with 8 bases fitting TRBD2. V dropped 3 bases and J dropped 7; count of bases not matched to a gene: 12. In germline, CDR1 is MNHEY, CDR2 SMNVEV (reference sequence). The length of the CDR3 is 16 residues. DNA of the CDR3: TGTGCCAGCAGTTTCTTAGGGCGCGGGAGGTCGTATACGCAGTATTTT. It specifies CASSFLGRGRSYTQYF.

The chain employs TRBV6-5 and TRBJ1-4; D ambiguous. The germline V gene has CDR1 MNHEY and CDR2 SVGAGI. Trimming removed 6 bases at V and 6 bases at J, with 11 bases between. This CDR3 has 13 residues. Here the CDR3 reads CASRVPGDEKLFF. CDR3 DNA: TGTGCCAGCAGGGTCCCCGGGGATGAAAAACTGTTTTTT.

This chain uses TRBV7-2 with TRBJ2-2, with D possibly being TRBD2 (7 bases). Trimming took 2 bases from V and 0 from J, leaving 10 bases between them. Germline V gives CDR1 SGHTA, CDR2 FQGNSA. The CDR3 totals 16 residues. CDR3 coding DNA: TGTGCCAGCAGCTTACGGGGGGCTGCGAACACCGGGGAGCTGTTTTTT. Its protein product is CASSLRGAANTGELFF.

The rearrangement joins TRBV7-8 to TRBJ1-1; tentatively, D is TRBD1 (6 bases). V was clipped by 7 bases and J by 1 base, with 13 bases between them. Germline V lookup: CDR1 SGHVS, CDR2 FQNEAQ. This CDR3 is 14 amino acids long. CDR3 DNA: TGTGCCAGCACCTTGACAGGTCGGAACACTGAAGCTTTCTTT. It specifies CASTLTGRNTEAFF. Together with reference TRBV7-8 and TRBJ1-1, the CDR3 gives the full variable domain: GAGVSQSPRYKVAKRGQDVALRCDPISGHVSLFWYQQALGQGPEFLTYFQNEAQLDKSGLPSDRFFAERPEGSVSTLKIQRTQQEDSAVYLCASTLTGRNTEAFFGQGTRLTVV.

This clone was observed once. This chain joins TRBV11-2 and TRBJ1-2; 7 bases match TRBD1. V shed 1 base and J 3 bases; nucleotides not matched to a gene: 2. This CDR3 contains 14 residues. Germline assignment: CDR1 SGHAT and CDR2 FQNNGV. The chain's CDR3 is CASSLGGTDYGYTF. The CDR3 nucleotides are TGTGCCAGCAGCTTAGGGGGGACAGACTATGGCTACACCTTC.